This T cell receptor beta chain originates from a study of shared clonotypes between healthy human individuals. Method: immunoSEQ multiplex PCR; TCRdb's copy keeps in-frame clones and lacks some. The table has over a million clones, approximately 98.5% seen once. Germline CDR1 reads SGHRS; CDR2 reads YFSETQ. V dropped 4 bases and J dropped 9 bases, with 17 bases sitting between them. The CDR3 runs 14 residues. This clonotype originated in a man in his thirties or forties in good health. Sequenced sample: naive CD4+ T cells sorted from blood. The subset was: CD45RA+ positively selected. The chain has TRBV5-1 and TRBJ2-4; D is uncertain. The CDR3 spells CASSAGLRSSIQYF. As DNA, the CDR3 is TGCGCCAGCAGCGCCGGGCTGCGTAGTAGCATTCAGTACTTC.